This record concerns one TCR beta chain sequence. Its antigen is as yet unknown. The TCR beta CDR3 regions underwent amplification from RNA transcripts. HTBI-primed RT-PCR formed the first round, and a multiplex PCR formed the second. MiXCR was run by TCRdb on the multiplex PCR reads, yielding one entry per CDR3 protein. The table includes roughly 500,000 distinct CDR3 sequences, 13% to 15% detected once. The data were taken from a study of Graves' ophthalmopathy and Graves' hyperthyroidism. The study, taken as a whole, reports: Most clonotypes expanded in thyroid above 0.001 frequency were present in blood too.

CDR3 length: 14 amino acids. Germline values: CDR1 MNHEY, CDR2 SVGEGT. The V end was cut by 4 bases, the J end by 2 bases, with 9 bases between. With a duration under 3 months, ophthalmopathy in the donors showed moderate-to-severe activity, CAS ≥3 and NOSPECS ≥4. Researchers turned away patients with other autoimmune diseases, uncontrolled infections, pregnancy or lactation. Someone took the PBMCs out of approximately 10 ml of fresh peripheral blood. The chain is built from TRBV6-2 or TRBV6-3 and TRBJ1-5; D gene uncertain. The material sequenced was blood. The TCR comes from a woman in her thirties with Graves' ophthalmopathy. The CDR3 sequence: CASSWMGGNQPQHF. Here the CDR3 DNA reads TGTGCCAGCAGTTGGATGGGCGGCAATCAGCCCCAGCATTTT.